The rows below give T cell receptor beta chains drawn from one sample of a study of shared clonotypes between healthy human individuals. Here immunoSEQ multiplex PCR was the method, and the copy in TCRdb shows in-frame clones only, minus some. This table has some 2,400,000 clones, approximately 95% appearing once. The sample taken for sequencing was naive CD4+ T cells sorted from blood. These receptors were obtained from a man younger than 35 in good health. Both conserved end residues are trimmed from each CDR3.

j_call,v_call,cdr3_aa
TRBJ2-7,TRBV6-5,ASSGTGFQY
TRBJ1-6,TRBV18,ASSPDSDNSPLH
TRBJ2-3,TRBV11-2,ASSSVPGLAGKSTDTQY
TRBJ2-7,TRBV5-1,ASSLWAGEGYEQY
TRBJ2-7,TRBV30,AWSGSGSVSYEQY
TRBJ1-4,TRBV5-1,ASSISTGLNEKLF
TRBJ2-3,TRBV7-2,ASRRDRASTDTQY
TRBJ2-1,TRBV9,ASSSRTSGGVNNEQF
TRBJ2-3,TRBV5-1,ASFSPGSQNTDTQY
TRBJ2-7,TRBV28,ASWGQGFYEQY
TRBJ2-2,TRBV4-1,ASSQDQGAGTGELF
TRBJ1-5,TRBV29-1,SAITGGNQPQH
TRBJ2-3,TRBV6-1,ASSEAETTRTDTQY
TRBJ1-2,TRBV28,ASSFDREYGYT
TRBJ2-7,TRBV7-3,ASSSTGTVGYEQY
TRBJ1-6,TRBV29-1,SVGQGNSPLH
TRBJ2-7,TRBV19,ATSSDLPTPYEQY
TRBJ1-3,TRBV7-6,ASSSQGFSLSGNTIY
TRBJ1-6,TRBV19,ASRSREGTPLH
TRBJ2-3,TRBV6-1,ASSERWSSSTDTQY
TRBJ2-7,TRBV5-4,ASSRPGYEQY
TRBJ2-5,TRBV9,ASSVGSGGFQETQY